This TCR beta chain appears in the sequencing data of a study of T cells in Graves' hyperthyroidism and ophthalmopathy. The CDR3 length is 16 residues. V lost 5 bases, J lost 5 bases, and 10 bases stayed unmatched. Germline-derived CDR1 and CDR2 are MNHNS and SASEGT. RNA transcripts gave rise to amplified TCR beta CDR3 regions. In the first-round RT-PCR of the TCR CDR3, the HTBI primer set was used. TCRdb re-analysed the multiplex PCR reads in MiXCR, keeping a single row per CDR3 protein. This table has 300,000 or so distinct CDR3 sequences, over 15% appearing once. The table lists this clonotype with many counts.

The chain carries TRBV6-1 and TRBJ2-2; 8 bases fit TRBD1. This TCR derives from a woman in her forties or fifties with Graves' hyperthyroidism. Sequencing input: blood. The DNA of the CDR3 is TGTGCCAGCAGTTTCCTTAGGACAGGGCGGACCGGGGAGCTGTTTTTT. It is translated as CASSFLRTGRTGELFF.